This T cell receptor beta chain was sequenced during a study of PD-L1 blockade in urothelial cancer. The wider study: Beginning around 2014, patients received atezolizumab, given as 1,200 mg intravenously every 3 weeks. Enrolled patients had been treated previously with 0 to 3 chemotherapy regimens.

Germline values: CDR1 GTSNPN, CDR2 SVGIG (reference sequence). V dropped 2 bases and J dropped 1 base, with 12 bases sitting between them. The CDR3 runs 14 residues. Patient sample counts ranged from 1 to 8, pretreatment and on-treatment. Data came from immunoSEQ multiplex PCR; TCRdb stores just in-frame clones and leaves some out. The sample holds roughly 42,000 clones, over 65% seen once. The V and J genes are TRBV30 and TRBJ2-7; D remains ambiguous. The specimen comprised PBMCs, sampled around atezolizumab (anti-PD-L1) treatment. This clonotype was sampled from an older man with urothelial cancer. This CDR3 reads CAWSPTTLSYEQYF. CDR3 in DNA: TGTGCCTGGAGTCCTACGACACTTTCCTACGAGCAGTACTTC.